The 13 T cell receptor beta chains below come from one sample, sequenced in a study of blood T cells in healthy people across ages. Primed by a sample-barcoded 5' primer and a J-beta primer mix, a second PCR proceeded for about 6 to 12 cycles. One entry per CDR3 protein results from TCRdb running MiXCR on the 5' RACE reads. The repertoire has roughly 1.5 million distinct CDR3 sequences, 40% to 45% of them found once; the top ten carry about 4%. Sequenced input: blood. These receptors were obtained from a woman younger than 35 in good health.

This clonotype appeared a few times. The V and J genes are TRBV4-1 and TRBJ2-7; TRBD1 matches at 11 bases. The CDR3 consists of 16 residues. CDR1 is MGHRA and CDR2 is YSYEKL in the germline V gene. V gave up 1 base and J gave up 3 bases; unmatched junction bases: 5. Here the CDR3 reads CASSQAWTGGYYEQYF. The CDR3 bases are TGCGCCAGCAGCCAAGCGTGGACAGGGGGCTACTACGAGCAGTACTTC.

The CDR3 is CASTISDRATDTQYF. In DNA, the CDR3 is TGTGCCAGCACGATTTCGGACAGGGCTACAGATACGCAGTATTTT. This chain joins TRBV12-3 or TRBV12-4 and TRBJ2-3; TRBD1 matches at 8 bases. With V trimmed by 7 bases and J by 3 bases, 9 bases remained unmatched. The length of the CDR3 is 15 residues.

J is TRBJ2-7 and V is TRBV27; D not resolved. Trimming removed 10 bases at V and 1 base at J, with 11 bases between. Germline V lookup: CDR1 MNHEY, CDR2 SMNVEV (reference sequence). The CDR3 is 12 residues long. The CDR3 is CATFSSSYEQYF. Here the CDR3 DNA reads TGTGCCACTTTTTCCTCTTCCTACGAGCAGTACTTC.

The chain couples TRBV29-1 to TRBJ2-3; D perhaps matches TRBD1 (5 bases). V was trimmed by 8 bases and J by 3 bases, leaving 12 bases between them. Germline V gives CDR1 SQVTM, CDR2 ANQGSEA. The CDR3 loop spans 12 amino acids. The CDR3 DNA reads TGCAGCTATACTTCAGGGACAGATACGCAGTATTTT. Residues: CSYTSGTDTQYF.

The V gene is TRBV11-2, the J gene TRBJ2-5; 9 bases map to TRBD1. CDR1 and CDR2 from the germline V gene are SGHAT and FQNNGV. J was trimmed by 4 bases and V by 0 bases; bases with no gene match: 6. The CDR3 is 16 residues long. CDR3 residues: CASSLDLDRGSETQYF. The DNA of the CDR3 is TGTGCCAGCAGCTTAGATTTGGACAGGGGATCAGAGACCCAGTACTTC.

The table lists this clonotype with a count of one. The chain joins TRBV2 to TRBJ2-2; D tentatively fits TRBD1 or TRBD2 (5 bases each). V was pared by 8 bases and J by 6 bases, with 7 bases between. CDR1 is SNHLY, CDR2 FYNNEI, per germline. The length of the CDR3 is 11 residues. The DNA of the CDR3 is TGTGCCAGCGGGACCCCCGGGGAGCTGTTTTTT. Amino acid sequence: CASGTPGELFF.

This rearrangement joins TRBV28 to TRBJ1-5; D gene ambiguous. CDR1 and CDR2 (germline): MDHEN, SYDVKM. Trimming took 5 bases from V and 2 from J, leaving 10 bases between them. This CDR3 spans 14 amino acids. CDR3 bases: TGTGCCAGCAGTCCATGGCCAGGCAATCAGCCCCAGCATTTT. It is translated as CASSPWPGNQPQHF.

The CDR3 DNA reads as TGTGCCAGCAGCCTAACTGTCACGGGAGGTGGCTACACCTTC. Protein: CASSLTVTGGGYTF. This chain links TRBV14 with TRBJ1-2; D is unresolved. The CDR3 has 14 residues. Trimming pared 4 bases from V and 7 bases from J, leaving 16 bases between. From germline, CDR1 is SGHDN and CDR2 FVKESK.

A word on this clonotype: One end of the junction fails to match germline, which may point to a read error. The CDR3, as DNA: TGTGCCAGCGGCGTGGAGGGGGCAAGCAATCAGCCCCAGCATTTT. Amino acid sequence: CASGVEGASNQPQHF. The V gene is TRBV9, the J gene TRBJ1-5; 7 bases map to TRBD1. This CDR3 spans 15 amino acids. Germline V CDR1 and CDR2: SGDLS, YYNGEE.

This clonotype turned up a few times. The chain carries TRBV30 and TRBJ1-5; TRBD1 might be the D (5 bases). Germline V lookup: CDR1 GTSNPN, CDR2 SVGIG (reference sequence). This CDR3 is built from 14 residues. Trimming pared 1 base from V and 2 bases from J, leaving 9 bases between. The CDR3 region is CAWSAGGGNQPQHF. The CDR3 DNA sequence: TGTGCCTGGAGTGCTGGAGGGGGCAATCAGCCCCAGCATTTT. The full variable domain, in which reference TRBV30 and TRBJ1-5 provide the parts outside the CDR3, is SQTIHQWPATLVQPVGSPLSLECTVEGTSNPNLYWYRQAAGRGLQLLFYSVGIGQISSEVPQNLSASRPQDRQFILSSKKLLLSDSGFYLCAWSAGGGNQPQHFGDGTRLSIL.

V and J are TRBV15 and TRBJ2-7, with D possibly TRBD1 on 5 matching bases. There are 15 residues in the CDR3. V gave up 5 bases and J gave up 5 bases, with 19 bases separating them. Germline-derived CDR1 and CDR2 are LNHNV and YYDKDF (reference sequence). DNA of the CDR3: TGTGCCACCAGCTCCCGAGGAACAGGTGGGGACGAGCAGTACTTC. Translation: CATSSRGTGGDEQYF.

The rearrangement joins TRBV4-3 to TRBJ2-1, with TRBD2 matching over 8 bases. The CDR3 has 14 amino acids. Germline CDR1 LGHNA, CDR2 YSLEER. V lost 2 bases, J lost 5 bases, and 2 bases stayed unmatched. The CDR3: CASSQMGLDNEQFF. CDR3 bases: TGCGCCAGCAGCCAAATGGGACTAGACAATGAGCAGTTCTTC.

The V call is TRBV15, the J call TRBJ2-1; a possible D gene is TRBD2 (5 bases). The V and J ends lost 0 bases and 6 bases respectively, with 9 bases between them. This CDR3 comprises 14 residues. Looked up from germline, CDR1 is LNHNV and CDR2 is YYDKDF (reference sequence). CDR3 residues: CATSRDFAGNEQFF. In DNA form, the CDR3 reads TGTGCCACCAGCAGAGACTTTGCGGGCAATGAGCAGTTCTTC.